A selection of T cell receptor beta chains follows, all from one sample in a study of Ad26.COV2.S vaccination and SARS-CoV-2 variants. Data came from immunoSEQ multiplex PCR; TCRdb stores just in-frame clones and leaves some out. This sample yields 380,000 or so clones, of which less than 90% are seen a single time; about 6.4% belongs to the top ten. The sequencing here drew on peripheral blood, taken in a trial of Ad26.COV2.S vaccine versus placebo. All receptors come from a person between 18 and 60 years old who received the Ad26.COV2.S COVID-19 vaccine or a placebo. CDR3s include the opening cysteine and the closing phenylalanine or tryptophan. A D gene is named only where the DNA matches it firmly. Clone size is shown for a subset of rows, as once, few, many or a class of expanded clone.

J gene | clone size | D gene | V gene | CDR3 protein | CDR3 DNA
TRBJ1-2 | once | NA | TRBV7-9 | CASSVQGEANYGYTF | TGTGCCAGCAGCGTACAGGGAGAAGCTAACTATGGCTACACCTTC
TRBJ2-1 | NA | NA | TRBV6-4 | CASSEDRGTHNEQFF | TGTGCCAGCAGTGAGGATCGGGGGACCCACAATGAGCAGTTCTTC
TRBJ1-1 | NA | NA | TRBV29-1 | CSVVGGEAEAFF | TGCAGCGTTGTGGGGGGCGAAGCTGAAGCTTTCTTT
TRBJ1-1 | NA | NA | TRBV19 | CASSIRQGRTEAFF | TGTGCCAGTAGTATAAGGCAGGGGCGGACTGAAGCTTTCTTT
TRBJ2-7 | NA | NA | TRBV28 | CASSPPSALVVQYF | TGTGCCAGCAGCCCCCCTTCCGCACTAGTAGTTCAGTACTTC
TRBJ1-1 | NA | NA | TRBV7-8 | CASSLVADMNTEAFF | TGTGCCAGCAGCTTAGTGGCAGACATGAACACTGAAGCTTTCTTT
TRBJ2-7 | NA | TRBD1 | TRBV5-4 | CASSWGTGGYEQYF | TGTGCCAGCAGCTGGGGGACAGGGGGCTACGAGCAGTACTTC
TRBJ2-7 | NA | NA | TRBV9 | CASSSMGGGYEQYF | TGTGCCAGCAGCTCCATGGGTGGGGGCTACGAGCAGTACTTC
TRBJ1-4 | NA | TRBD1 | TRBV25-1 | CASSSRTGVGEKLFF | TGTGCCAGCAGTAGCCGGACAGGGGTGGGTGAAAAACTGTTTTTT
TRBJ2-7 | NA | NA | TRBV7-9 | CASSLDGIGPEQYF | TGTGCCAGCAGCTTAGATGGGATTGGGCCGGAGCAGTACTTC
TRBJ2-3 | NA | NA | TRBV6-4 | CASRLVGSSTDTQYF | TGTGCCAGCCGGTTGGTGGGTTCTAGCACAGATACGCAGTATTTT
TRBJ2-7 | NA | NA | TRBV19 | CASKLVPSSYEQYF | TGTGCCAGTAAACTAGTTCCTTCCTCCTACGAGCAGTACTTC
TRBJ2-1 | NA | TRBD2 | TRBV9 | CASSVTSGGAWEQFF | TGTGCCAGCAGCGTCACTAGCGGGGGGGCATGGGAGCAGTTCTTC
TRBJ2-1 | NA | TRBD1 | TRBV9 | CASSVLGQESDEQFF | TGTGCCAGCAGCGTACTAGGACAGGAGAGTGATGAGCAGTTCTTC
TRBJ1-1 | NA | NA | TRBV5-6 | CASSLDSGSGAFF | TGTGCCAGCAGCTTGGACAGTGGGTCTGGGGCTTTCTTT
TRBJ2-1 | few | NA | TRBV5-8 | CASSRGSLLYNEQFF | TGTGCCAGCAGCCGAGGTTCTCTACTCTACAATGAGCAGTTCTTC
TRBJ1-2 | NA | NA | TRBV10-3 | CAISVRDKNRNYGYTF | TGTGCCATCAGTGTCCGGGACAAAAACCGTAACTATGGCTACACCTTC
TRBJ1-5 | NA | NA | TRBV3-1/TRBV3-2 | CASSQGGQGNQPQHF | TGTGCCAGCAGCCAAGGAGGTCAGGGTAACCAGCCCCAGCATTTT
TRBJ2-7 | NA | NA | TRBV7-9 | CASSLRDLTYEQYF | TGTGCCAGCAGCTTACGGGACTTAACCTACGAGCAGTACTTC
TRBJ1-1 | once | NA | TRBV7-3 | CASSLRPENTEAFF | TGTGCCAGCAGCTTACGGCCAGAGAACACTGAAGCTTTCTTT
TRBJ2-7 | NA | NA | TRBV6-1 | CASSEETLQQYF | TGTGCCAGCAGTGAGGAGACCCTCCAACAGTACTTC
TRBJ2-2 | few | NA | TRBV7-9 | CASTNTGELFF | TGTGCCAGCACCAACACCGGGGAGCTGTTTTTT
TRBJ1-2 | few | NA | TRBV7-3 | CASSPLLGSDYGYTF | TGTGCCAGCAGCCCCCTATTAGGGTCCGACTATGGCTACACCTTC
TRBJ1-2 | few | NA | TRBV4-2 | CASSQWFVAALDYGYTF | TGTGCCAGCAGCCAATGGTTCGTGGCAGCTCTGGACTATGGCTACACCTTC
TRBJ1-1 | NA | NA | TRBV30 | CAWATGISNTEAFF | TGTGCCTGGGCCACAGGGATATCGAACACTGAAGCTTTCTTT
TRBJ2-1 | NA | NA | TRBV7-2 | CASSLKGVQRYNEQFF | TGTGCCAGCAGCTTAAAGGGAGTCCAGAGGTACAATGAGCAGTTCTTC
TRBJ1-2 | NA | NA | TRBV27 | CASSSPGQFYGYTF | TGTGCCAGCAGTTCCCCTGGACAGTTCTATGGCTACACCTTC
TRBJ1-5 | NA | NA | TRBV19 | CASSPLGQSQPQHF | TGTGCCAGTAGTCCCCTAGGACAGAGTCAGCCCCAGCATTTT
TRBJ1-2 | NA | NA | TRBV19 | CASSIVRGSGYTF | TGTGCCAGTAGTATAGTAAGGGGATCTGGCTACACCTTC
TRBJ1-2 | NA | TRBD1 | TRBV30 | CAWSGRTGLKTYGYTF | TGTGCCTGGAGTGGGCGGACAGGACTTAAAACATATGGCTACACCTTC
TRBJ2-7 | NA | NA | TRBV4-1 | CASSQVSPTGPLYEQYF | TGCGCCAGCAGCCAAGTAAGTCCAACAGGGCCACTCTACGAGCAGTACTTC
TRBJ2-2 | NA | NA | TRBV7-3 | CASSLPSANTGELFF | TGTGCCAGCAGCTTACCTAGCGCGAACACCGGGGAGCTGTTTTTT
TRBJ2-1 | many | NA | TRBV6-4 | CASSEAVGDTNEQFF | TGTGCCAGCAGTGAGGCAGTAGGGGATACCAATGAGCAGTTCTTC
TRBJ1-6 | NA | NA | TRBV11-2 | CASSLVPGAAYNSPLHF | TGTGCCAGCAGCTTAGTCCCAGGGGCGGCCTATAATTCACCCCTCCACTTT
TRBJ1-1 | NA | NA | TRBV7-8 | CASSQTVAGAFF | TGTGCCAGCAGCCAGACTGTCGCTGGGGCTTTCTTT
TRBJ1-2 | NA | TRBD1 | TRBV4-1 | CASSQEGRGRKGYTF | TGCGCCAGCAGCCAAGAAGGCAGGGGGCGTAAGGGCTACACCTTC
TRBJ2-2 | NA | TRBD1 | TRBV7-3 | CASSPRTGGWSGELFF | TGTGCCAGCAGCCCTCGGACAGGGGGCTGGTCCGGGGAGCTGTTTTTT
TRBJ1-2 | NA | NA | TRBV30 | CAWSVSGRVTYGYTF | TGTGCCTGGAGTGTTTCCGGAAGGGTTACATATGGCTACACCTTC
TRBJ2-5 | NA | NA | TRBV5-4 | CASSSGGTAKETQYF | TGTGCCAGCAGCTCTGGGGGGACCGCCAAGGAGACCCAGTACTTC
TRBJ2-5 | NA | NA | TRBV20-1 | CSAEIQETQYF | TGCAGTGCAGAAATCCAAGAGACCCAGTACTTC
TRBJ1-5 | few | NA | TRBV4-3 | CASSQDQGTQPQHF | TGCGCCAGCAGCCAAGACCAGGGTACTCAGCCCCAGCATTTT
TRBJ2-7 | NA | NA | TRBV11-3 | CASSYEPGYEQYF | TGTGCCAGCAGCTATGAACCAGGTTACGAGCAGTACTTC
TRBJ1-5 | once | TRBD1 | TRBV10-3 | CAISETGGNQPQHF | TGTGCCATCAGTGAGACAGGGGGCAATCAGCCCCAGCATTTT
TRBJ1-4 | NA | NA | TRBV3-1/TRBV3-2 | CASSQPGEKLFF | TGTGCCAGCAGCCAACCTGGTGAAAAACTGTTTTTT
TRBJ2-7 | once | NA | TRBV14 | CASSQGSATYYEQYF | TGTGCCAGCAGCCAAGGGTCCGCCACCTACTACGAGCAGTACTTC
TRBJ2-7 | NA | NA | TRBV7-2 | CASSLVSGFSYEQYF | TGTGCCAGCAGCTTAGTTTCCGGTTTCTCCTACGAGCAGTACTTC
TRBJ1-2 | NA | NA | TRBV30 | CAWRGRNYGYTF | TGTGCCTGGAGAGGGAGGAACTATGGCTACACCTTC
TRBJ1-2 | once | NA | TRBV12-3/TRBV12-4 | CASSFPGTYGYTF | TGTGCCAGCAGTTTTCCGGGGACCTATGGCTACACCTTC
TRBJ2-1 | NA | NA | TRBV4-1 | CASSQAGGHNEQFF | TGCGCCAGCAGCCAAGCGGGCGGGCACAATGAGCAGTTCTTC
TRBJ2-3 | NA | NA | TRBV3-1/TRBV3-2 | CASSPTPKYSADTQYF | TGTGCCAGCAGCCCAACCCCGAAATACTCGGCAGATACGCAGTATTTT
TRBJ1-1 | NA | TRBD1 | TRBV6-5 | CASRPGQGAMGPAFF | TGTGCCAGCAGACCGGGACAGGGGGCGATGGGGCCAGCTTTCTTT